This TCR beta chain was retrieved from a study of CD8 T cells in ankylosing spondylitis. Whole-study results and caveats: A motif of 7 or 8 highly homologous TCR beta variants was seen as apparently characteristic of ankylosing spondylitis blood.

Generation of TCR beta libraries employed quantitative 5'-RACE incorporating molecular barcodes. TCRdb ran MiXCR on the 5' RACE reads and lists one entry per CDR3 protein. The repertoire holds approximately 260,000 distinct CDR3 sequences, more than 15% seen once, with around a third in the top ten. There are many counts of this clonotype. What it recognizes is unknown. Trimming pared 3 bases from V and 7 bases from J, leaving 7 bases between. This CDR3 has 12 amino acids. The chain is built from TRBV12-3 or TRBV12-4 and TRBJ1-5; no clear D. Sequenced material: blood, either unsorted or a sorted T cell fraction (not recorded which). The receptor was isolated from a male donor with ankylosing spondylitis or in good health (not recorded which). CDR3 sequence: CASSLGKQPQHF. CDR3 bases: TGTGCCAGCAGTTTGGGAAAACAGCCCCAGCATTTT.